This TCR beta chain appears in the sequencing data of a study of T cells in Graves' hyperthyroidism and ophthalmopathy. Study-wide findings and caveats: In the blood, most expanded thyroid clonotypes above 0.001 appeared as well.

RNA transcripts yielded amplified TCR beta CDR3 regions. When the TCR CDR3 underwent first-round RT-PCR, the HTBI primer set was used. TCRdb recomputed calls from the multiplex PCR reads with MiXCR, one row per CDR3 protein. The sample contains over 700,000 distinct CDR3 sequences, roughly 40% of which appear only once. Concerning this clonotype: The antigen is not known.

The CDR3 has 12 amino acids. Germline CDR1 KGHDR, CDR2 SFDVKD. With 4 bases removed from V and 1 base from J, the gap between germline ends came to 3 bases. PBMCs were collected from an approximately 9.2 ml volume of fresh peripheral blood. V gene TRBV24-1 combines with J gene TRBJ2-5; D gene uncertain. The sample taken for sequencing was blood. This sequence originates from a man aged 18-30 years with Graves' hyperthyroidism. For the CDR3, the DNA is TGTGCCACCAGTGACGGCCAAGAGACCCAGTACTTC. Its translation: CATSDGQETQYF.